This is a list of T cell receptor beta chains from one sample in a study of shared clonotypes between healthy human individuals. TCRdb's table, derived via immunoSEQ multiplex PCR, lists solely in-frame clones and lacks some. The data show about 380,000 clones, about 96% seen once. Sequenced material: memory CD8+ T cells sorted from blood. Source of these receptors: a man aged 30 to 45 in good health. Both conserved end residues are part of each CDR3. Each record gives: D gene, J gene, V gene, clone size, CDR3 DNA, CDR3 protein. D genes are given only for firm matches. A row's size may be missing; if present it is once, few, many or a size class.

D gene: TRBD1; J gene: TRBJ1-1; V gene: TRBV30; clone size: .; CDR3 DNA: TGTGCCTGGACAACAGGGGGCACTGAAGCTTTCTTT; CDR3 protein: CAWTTGGTEAFF
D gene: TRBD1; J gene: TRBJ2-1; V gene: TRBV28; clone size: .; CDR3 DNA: TGTGCCAGCAGAACAGGGGACATCGACAATGAGCAGTTCTTC; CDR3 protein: CASRTGDIDNEQFF
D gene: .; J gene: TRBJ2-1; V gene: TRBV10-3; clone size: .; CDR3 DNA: TGTGCCATCAGTGAGTCAGTAGGGGCTCAGTTCTTC; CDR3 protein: CAISESVGAQFF
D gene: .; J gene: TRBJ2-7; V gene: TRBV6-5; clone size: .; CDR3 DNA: TGTGCCAGCAGTTACACCAGTTACTCCTACGAGCAGTACTTC; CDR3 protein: CASSYTSYSYEQYF
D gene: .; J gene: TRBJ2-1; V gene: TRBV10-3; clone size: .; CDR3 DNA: TGTGCCGTCGATAACTACAATGAGCAGTTCTTC; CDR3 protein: CAVDNYNEQFF
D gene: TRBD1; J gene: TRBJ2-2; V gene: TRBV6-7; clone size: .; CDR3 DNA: TGTGCCAGCAGTTACCTAGGACAGGGGGGCACCGGGGAGCTGTTTTTT; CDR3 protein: CASSYLGQGGTGELFF
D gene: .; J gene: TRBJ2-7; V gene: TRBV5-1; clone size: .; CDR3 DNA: TGCGCCAGCAGCCCTGGGCCTTCCTACGAGCAGTACTTC; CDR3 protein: CASSPGPSYEQYF
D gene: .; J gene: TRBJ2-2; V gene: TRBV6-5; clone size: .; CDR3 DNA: TGTGCCAGCAGTAGGGGTTACGGGGAGCTGTTTTTT; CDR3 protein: CASSRGYGELFF
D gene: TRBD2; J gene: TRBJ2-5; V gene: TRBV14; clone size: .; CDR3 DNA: TGTGCCAGCAGCCAAGCCGGACTAGCTTTTCTTCAGACCCAGTACTTC; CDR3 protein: CASSQAGLAFLQTQYF
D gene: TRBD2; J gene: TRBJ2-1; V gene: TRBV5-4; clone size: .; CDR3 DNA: TGTGCCAGCAGCACGGGGACTAGCGCTAACAATGAGCAGTTCTTC; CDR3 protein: CASSTGTSANNEQFF
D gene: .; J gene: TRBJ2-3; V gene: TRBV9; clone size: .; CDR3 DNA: TGTGCCAGCAGCGTAGTGGCGAGTAGCACAGATACGCAGTATTTT; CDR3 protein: CASSVVASSTDTQYF
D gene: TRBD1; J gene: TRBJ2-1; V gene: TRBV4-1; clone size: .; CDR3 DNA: TGCGCCAGCAGCCATGGGACAGCCTACAATGAGCAGTTCTTC; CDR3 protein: CASSHGTAYNEQFF
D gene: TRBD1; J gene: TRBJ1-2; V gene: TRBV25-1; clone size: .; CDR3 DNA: TGTGCCAGCAGTGAATTTGAAGGGGCAGGGGGGAGTCATGGCTACACCTTC; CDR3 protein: CASSEFEGAGGSHGYTF
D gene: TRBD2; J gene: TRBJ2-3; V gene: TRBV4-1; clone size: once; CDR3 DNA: TGCGCCAGCAGCCACCGACTAGCGGGAGAGATTAGTAGACGTAGCACAGATACGCAGTATTTT; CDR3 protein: CASSHRLAGEISRRSTDTQYF
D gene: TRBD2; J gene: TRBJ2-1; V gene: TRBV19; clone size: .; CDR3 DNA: TGTGCCAGTAGTCAGGGTAGGACTAGCGGGAGGGCCTATTTAGGCAATGAGCAGTTCTTC; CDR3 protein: CASSQGRTSGRAYLGNEQFF
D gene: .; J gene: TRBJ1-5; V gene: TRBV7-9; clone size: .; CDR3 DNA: TGTGCCAGCAGCTTAGACAATCAGCCCCAGCATTTT; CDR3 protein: CASSLDNQPQHF
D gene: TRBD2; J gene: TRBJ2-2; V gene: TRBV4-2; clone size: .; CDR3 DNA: TGTGCCAGCAGCCAAGAAAAGCGGGAGGCCGGGGAGCTGTTTTTT; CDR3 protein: CASSQEKREAGELFF
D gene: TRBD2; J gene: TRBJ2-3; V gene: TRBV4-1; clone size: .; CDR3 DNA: TGCGCCAGCAGCCAAGATCCCTTGGGGACTAGCGGGAGCCCAGATACGCAGTATTTT; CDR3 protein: CASSQDPLGTSGSPDTQYF
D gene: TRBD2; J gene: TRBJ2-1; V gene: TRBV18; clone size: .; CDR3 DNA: TGTGCCAGCTCACCGCCACTAGCGGGAGGGCCTGGGGAGCAGTTCTTC; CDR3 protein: CASSPPLAGGPGEQFF
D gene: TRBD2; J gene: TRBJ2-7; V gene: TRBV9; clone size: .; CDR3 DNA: TGTGCCAGCAGCGTAGGAGCGGGACTCGCCTACGAGCAGTACTTC; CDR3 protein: CASSVGAGLAYEQYF
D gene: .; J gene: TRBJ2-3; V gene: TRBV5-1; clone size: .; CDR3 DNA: TGCGCCAGCAGCCGCCTAAAATCTAGCACAGATACGCAGTATTTT; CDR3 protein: CASSRLKSSTDTQYF
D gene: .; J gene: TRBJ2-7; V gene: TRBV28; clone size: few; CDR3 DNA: TGTGCCAGCAGTTTAGTAGGGACTCTTACGTACGAGCAGTACTTC; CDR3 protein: CASSLVGTLTYEQYF
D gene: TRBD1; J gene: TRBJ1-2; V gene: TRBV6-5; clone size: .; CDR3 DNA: TGTGCCAGCAGTTACTCTTCGACAGGGAACTATGGCTACACCTTC; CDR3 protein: CASSYSSTGNYGYTF
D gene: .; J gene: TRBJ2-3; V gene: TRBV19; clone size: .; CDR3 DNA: TGTGCCAGTAGGGGTGGTCAGAGCAGAACAGATACGCAGTATTTT; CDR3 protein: CASRGGQSRTDTQYF
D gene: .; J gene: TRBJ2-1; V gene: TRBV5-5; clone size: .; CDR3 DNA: TGTGCCAGCAGCCTACGACAGAGAACACACAATGAGCAGTTCTTC; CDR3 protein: CASSLRQRTHNEQFF
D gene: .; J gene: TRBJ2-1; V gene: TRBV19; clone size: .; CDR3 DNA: TGTGCCAGTAGTATCGCGGGGCTAGCCGCTGAGCAGTTCTTC; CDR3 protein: CASSIAGLAAEQFF
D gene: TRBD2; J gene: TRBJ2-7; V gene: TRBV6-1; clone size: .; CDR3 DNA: TGTGCCAGCAGATACACTAGCGGGAGTTACGAGCAGTACTTC; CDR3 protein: CASRYTSGSYEQYF
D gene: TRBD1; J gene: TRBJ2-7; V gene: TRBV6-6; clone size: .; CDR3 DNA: TGTGCCAGCAGTAACTCCGGGACAGGGACCTACGAGCAGTACTTC; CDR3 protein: CASSNSGTGTYEQYF
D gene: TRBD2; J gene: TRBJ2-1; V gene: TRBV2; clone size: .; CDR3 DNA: TGTGCCAGCCCGGCGGTGTTAGTAGCGGGAACCCTTGGTGAGCAGTTCTTC; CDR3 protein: CASPAVLVAGTLGEQFF
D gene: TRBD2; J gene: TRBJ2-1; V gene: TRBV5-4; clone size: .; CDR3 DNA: TGTGCCAGCAGCCCGGGACTAGACAATGAGCAGTTCTTC; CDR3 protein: CASSPGLDNEQFF
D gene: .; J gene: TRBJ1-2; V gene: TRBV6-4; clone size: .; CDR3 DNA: TGTGCCAGCAGCGGGAAAAGGGTGCCTTTTGGTTCTGGCTACACCTTC; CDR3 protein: CASSGKRVPFGSGYTF
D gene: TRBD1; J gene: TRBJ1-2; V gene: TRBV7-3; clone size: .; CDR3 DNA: TGTGCCAGCAGCTTAGGAGACAGGGGACATGGCTACACCTTC; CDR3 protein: CASSLGDRGHGYTF
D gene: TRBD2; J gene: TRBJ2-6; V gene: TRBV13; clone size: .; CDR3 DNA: TGTGCCAGCAGCTTAACTAGCGGCTCTGGGGCCAACGTCCTGACTTTC; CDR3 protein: CASSLTSGSGANVLTF
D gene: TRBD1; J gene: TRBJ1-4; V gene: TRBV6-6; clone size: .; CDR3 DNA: TGTGCCAGCAAACAGGGGGTGGGGACTAATGAAAAACTGTTTTTT; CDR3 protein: CASKQGVGTNEKLFF
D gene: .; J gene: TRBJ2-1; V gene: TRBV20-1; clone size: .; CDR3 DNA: TGCAGTGCTAGTAAACAGGGCGAGCAGTTCTTC; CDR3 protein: CSASKQGEQFF
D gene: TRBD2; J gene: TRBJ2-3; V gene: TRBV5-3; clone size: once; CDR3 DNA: TGTGCCAGAAGCCCCGATGGGCGGGAGGGCTTGGGCACAGATACGCAGTATTTT; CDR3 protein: CARSPDGREGLGTDTQYF
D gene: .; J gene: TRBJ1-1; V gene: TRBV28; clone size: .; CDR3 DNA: TGTGCCAGCAGTTTTGGCCGATGGGGAGGAACAATGAACACTGAAGCTTTCTTT; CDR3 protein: CASSFGRWGGTMNTEAFF
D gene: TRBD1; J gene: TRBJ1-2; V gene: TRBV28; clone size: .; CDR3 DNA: TGTGCCAGCAGTTTTACCGGACAGGGGCCGAACTATGGCTACACCTTC; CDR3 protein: CASSFTGQGPNYGYTF
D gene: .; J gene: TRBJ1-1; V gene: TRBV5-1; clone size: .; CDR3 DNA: TGCGCCAGCAGCTCAGCCTCTTTAGGGCGTAACACTGAAGCTTTCTTT; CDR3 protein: CASSSASLGRNTEAFF
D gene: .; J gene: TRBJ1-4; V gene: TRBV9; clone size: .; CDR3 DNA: TGTGCCAGCAGCGTAGCTTGGGGTAATAATGAAAAACTGTTTTTT; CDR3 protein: CASSVAWGNNEKLFF
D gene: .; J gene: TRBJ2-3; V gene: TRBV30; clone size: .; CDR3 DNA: TGTGCCTGGAGTGTAGCTAGAGTAGGCACAGATACGCAGTATTTT; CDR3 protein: CAWSVARVGTDTQYF
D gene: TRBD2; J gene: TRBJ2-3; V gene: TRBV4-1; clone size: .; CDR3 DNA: TGCGCCAGCAGCGGCCCCAAAGGCGGGAGAGTCGATACGCAGTATTTT; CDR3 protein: CASSGPKGGRVDTQYF